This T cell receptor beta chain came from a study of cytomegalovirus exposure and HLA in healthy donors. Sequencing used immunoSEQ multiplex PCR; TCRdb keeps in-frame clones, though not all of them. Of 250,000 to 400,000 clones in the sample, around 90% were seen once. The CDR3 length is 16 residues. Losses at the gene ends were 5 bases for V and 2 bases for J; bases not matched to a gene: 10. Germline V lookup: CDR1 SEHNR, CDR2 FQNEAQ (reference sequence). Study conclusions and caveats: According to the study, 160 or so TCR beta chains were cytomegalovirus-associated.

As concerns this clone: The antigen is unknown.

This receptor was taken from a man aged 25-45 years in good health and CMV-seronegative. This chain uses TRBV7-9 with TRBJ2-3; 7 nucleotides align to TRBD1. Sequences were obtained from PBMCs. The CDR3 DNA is TGTGCCAGCAGCCCGAGAGGGGGCTTCCCCACAGATACGCAGTATTTT. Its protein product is CASSPRGGFPTDTQYF.